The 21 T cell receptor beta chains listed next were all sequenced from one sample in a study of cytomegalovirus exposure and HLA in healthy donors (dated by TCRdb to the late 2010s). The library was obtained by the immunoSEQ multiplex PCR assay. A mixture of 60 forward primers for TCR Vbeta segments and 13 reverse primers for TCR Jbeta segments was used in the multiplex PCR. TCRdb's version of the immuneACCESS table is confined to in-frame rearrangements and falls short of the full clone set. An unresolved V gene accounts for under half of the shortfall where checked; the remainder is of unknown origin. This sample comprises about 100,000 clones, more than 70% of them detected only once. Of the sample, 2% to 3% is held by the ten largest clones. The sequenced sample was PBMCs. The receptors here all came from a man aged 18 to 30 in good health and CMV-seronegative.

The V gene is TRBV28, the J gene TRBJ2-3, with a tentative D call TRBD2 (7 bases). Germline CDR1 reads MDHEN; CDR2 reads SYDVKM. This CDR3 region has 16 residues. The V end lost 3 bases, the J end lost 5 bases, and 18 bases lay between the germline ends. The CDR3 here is CASSFPTSGGRDTQYF. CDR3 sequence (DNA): TGTGCCAGCAGTTTCCCAACCTCGGGGGGCCGAGATACGCAGTATTTT.

This CDR3 is CASSLRDTEQYF. The CDR3 bases are TGTGCCAGCAGTCTCCGGGACACCGAGCAGTACTTC. The J gene is TRBJ2-7, the V gene TRBV2; D might be TRBD1 (6 bases). Germline V gene sequence: CDR1 SNHLY, CDR2 FYNNEI. The CDR3 runs to 12 residues. Trimming stripped 5 bases from V and 6 bases from J, with 11 bases between.

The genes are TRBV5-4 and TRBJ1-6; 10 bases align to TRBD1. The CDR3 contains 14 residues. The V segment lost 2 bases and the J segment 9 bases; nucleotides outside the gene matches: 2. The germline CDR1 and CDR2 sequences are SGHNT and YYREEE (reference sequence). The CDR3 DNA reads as TGTGCCAGCAGCTTCCGGGACAGGGGTTCACCCCTCCACTTT. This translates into CASSFRDRGSPLHF.

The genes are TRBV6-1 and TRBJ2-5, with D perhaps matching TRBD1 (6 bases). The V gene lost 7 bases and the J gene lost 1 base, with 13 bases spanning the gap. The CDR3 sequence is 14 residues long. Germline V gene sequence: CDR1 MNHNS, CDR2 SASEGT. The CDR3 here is CASTRLGAQETQYF. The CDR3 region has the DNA TGTGCCAGCACCCGACTGGGGGCCCAAGAGACCCAGTACTTC.

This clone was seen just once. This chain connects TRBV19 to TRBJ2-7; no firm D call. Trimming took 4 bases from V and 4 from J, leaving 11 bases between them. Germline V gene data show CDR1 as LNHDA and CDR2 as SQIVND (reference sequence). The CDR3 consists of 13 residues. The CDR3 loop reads CASSSSPGYEQYF. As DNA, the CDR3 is TGTGCCAGTAGTAGCTCCCCCGGGTACGAGCAGTACTTC.

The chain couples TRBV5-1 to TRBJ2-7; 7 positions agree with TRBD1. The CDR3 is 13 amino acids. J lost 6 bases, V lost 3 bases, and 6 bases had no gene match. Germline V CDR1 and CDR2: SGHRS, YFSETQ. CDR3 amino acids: CASSSDRVSEQYF. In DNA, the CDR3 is TGCGCCAGCAGCTCCGACAGGGTATCCGAGCAGTACTTC.

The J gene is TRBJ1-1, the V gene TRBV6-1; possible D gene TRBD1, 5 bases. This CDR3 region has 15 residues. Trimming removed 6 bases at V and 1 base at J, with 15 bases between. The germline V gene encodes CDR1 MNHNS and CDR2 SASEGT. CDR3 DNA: TGTGCCAGCAGACGGAGACAGACGGAGAACACTGAAGCTTTCTTT. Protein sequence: CASRRRQTENTEAFF.

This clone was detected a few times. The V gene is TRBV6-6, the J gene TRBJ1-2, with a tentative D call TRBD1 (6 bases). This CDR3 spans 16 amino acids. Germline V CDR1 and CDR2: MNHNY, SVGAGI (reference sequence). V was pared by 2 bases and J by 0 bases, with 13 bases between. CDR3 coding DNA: TGTGCCAGCAGTTACGGTGCAGGGGAAGCTAACTATGGCTACACCTTC. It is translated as CASSYGAGEANYGYTF.

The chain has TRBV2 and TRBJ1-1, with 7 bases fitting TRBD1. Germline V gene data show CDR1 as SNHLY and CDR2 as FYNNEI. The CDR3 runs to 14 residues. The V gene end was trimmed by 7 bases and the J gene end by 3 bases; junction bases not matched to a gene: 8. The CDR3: CASNGQQGYTEAFF. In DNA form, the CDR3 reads TGTGCCAGCAACGGACAACAGGGGTACACTGAAGCTTTCTTT.

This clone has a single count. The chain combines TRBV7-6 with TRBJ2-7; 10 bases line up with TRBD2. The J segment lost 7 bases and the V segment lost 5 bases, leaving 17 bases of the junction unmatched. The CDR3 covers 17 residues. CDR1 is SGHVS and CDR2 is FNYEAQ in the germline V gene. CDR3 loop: CASSARLAGAISIEQYF. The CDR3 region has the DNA TGTGCCAGCAGCGCCCGTCTAGCGGGGGCCATATCTATTGAGCAGTACTTC. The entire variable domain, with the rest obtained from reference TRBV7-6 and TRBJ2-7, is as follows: GAGVSQSPRYKVTKRGQDVALRCDPISGHVSLYWYRQALGQGPEFLTYFNYEAQQDKSGLPNDRFSAERPEGSISTLTIQRTEQRDSAMYRCASSARLAGAISIEQYFGPGTRLTVT.

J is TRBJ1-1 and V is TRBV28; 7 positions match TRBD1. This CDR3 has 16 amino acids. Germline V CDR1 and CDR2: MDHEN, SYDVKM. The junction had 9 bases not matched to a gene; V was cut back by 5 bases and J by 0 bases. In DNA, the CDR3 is TGTGCCAGCAGTCTCCGCCGGACAGGAGTGAACACTGAAGCTTTCTTT. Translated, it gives CASSLRRTGVNTEAFF. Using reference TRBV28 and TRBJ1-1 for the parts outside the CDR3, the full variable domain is DVKVTQSSRYLVKRTGEKVFLECVQDMDHENMFWYRQDPGLGLRLIYFSYDVKMKEKGDIPEGYSVSREKKERFSLILESASTNQTSMYLCASSLRRTGVNTEAFFGQGTRLTVV.

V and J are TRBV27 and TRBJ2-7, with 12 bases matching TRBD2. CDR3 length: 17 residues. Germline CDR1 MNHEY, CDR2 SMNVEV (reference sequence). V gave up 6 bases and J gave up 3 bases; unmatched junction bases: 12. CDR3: CASSTISGLAGGYEQYF. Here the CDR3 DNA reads TGTGCCAGCAGCACAATCTCGGGACTAGCGGGTGGCTACGAGCAGTACTTC.

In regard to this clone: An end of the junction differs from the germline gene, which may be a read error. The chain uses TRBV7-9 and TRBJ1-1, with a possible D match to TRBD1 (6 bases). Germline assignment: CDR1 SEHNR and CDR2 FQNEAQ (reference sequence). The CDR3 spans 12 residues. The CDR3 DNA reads TGTTCCAGCAGCCCGGACAGCCTTGAAGCTTTCTTT. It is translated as CSSSPDSLEAFF.

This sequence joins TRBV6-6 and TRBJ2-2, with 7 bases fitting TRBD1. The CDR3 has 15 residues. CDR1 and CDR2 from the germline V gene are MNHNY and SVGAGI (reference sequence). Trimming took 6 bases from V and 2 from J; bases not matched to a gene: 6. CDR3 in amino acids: CASRPGQSNTGELFF. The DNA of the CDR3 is TGTGCCAGCAGACCGGGACAGTCCAACACCGGGGAGCTGTTTTTT.

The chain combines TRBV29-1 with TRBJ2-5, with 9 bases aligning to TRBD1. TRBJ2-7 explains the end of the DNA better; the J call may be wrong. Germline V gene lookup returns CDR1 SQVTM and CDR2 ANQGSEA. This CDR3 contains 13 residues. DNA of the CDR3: TGCAGCGTTGCCTGGGACAGGGAATACGAGCAGTACTTC. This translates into CSVAWDREYEQYF.

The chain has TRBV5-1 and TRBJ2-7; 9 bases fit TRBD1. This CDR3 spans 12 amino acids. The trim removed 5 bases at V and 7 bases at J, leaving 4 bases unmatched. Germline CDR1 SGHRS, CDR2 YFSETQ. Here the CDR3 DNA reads TGCGCCAGCAGGACAGGGGGTGGAGAGCAGTACTTC. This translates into CASRTGGGEQYF.

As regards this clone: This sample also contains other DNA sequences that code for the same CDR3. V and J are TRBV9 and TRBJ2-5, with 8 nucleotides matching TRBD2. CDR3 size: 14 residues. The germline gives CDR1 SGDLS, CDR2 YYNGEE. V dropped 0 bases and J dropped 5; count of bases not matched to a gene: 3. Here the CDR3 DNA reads TGTGCCAGCAGCGTAGTAGGCGGGGGGGAGACCCAGTACTTC. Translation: CASSVVGGGETQYF.

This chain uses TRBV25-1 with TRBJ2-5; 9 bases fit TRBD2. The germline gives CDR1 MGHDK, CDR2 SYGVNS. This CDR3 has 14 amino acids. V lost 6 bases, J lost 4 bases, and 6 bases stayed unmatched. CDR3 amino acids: CASRGTSSLETQYF. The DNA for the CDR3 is TGTGCCAGCAGAGGGACTAGCAGTCTAGAGACCCAGTACTTC.

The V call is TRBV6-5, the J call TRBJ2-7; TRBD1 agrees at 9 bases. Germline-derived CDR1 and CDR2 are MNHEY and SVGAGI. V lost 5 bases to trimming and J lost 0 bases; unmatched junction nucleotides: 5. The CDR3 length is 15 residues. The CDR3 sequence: CASSRTGGFSYEQYF. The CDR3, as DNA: TGTGCCAGCAGTCGAACAGGGGGCTTCTCCTACGAGCAGTACTTC.

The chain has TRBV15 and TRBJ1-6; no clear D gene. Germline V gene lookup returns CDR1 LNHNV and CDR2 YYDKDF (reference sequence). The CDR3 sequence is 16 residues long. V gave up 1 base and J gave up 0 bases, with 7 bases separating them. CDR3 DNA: TGTGCCACCAGCAGAGGCGGAAGCTCCTATAATTCACCCCTCCACTTT. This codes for CATSRGGSSYNSPLHF. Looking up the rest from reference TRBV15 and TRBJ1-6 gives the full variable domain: DAMVIQNPRYQVTQFGKPVTLSCSQTLNHNVMYWYQQKSSQAPKLLFHYYDKDFNNEADTPDNFQSRRPNTSFCFLDIRSPGLGDTAMYLCATSRGGSSYNSPLHFGNGTRLTVT.

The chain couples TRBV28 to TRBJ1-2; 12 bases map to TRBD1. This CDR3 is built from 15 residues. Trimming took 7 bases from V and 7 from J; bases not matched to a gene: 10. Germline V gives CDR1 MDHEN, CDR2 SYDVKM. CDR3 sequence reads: CASNGGDRGLRGYTF. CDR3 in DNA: TGTGCCAGCAACGGGGGGGACAGGGGGCTGCGTGGCTACACCTTC.